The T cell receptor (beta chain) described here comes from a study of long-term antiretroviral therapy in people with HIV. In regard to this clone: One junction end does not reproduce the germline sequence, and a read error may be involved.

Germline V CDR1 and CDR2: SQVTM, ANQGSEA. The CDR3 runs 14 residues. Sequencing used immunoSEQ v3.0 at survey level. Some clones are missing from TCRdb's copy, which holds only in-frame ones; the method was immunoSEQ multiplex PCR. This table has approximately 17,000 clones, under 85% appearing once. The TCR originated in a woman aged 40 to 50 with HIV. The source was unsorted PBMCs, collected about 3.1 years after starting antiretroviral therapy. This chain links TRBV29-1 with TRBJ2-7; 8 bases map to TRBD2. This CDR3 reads CSVGGRGGSDEQYF. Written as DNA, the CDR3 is TGCAGCGTTGGAGGCCGGGGGGGCTCCGACGAGCAGTACTTC.